One and the same sample provided the 4 T cell receptor beta chains below, sequenced in a study of blood T cells in healthy people across ages. It was with a sample-barcoded 5' primer and a J-beta primer mix that a second PCR of roughly 7 to 11 cycles was run. TCRdb analysed the 5' RACE reads with MiXCR anew, one entry per CDR3 protein. This sample yields about 1.6 million distinct CDR3 sequences, of which around 36% are seen a single time; roughly 10% belongs to the top ten. The sample taken for sequencing was blood. These receptors originate from a woman aged 25 to 39 in good health.

This clonotype was seen at least ten times. The rearrangement links TRBV20-1 to TRBJ2-5; D unclear. The germline V gene encodes CDR1 DFQATT and CDR2 SNEGSKA (reference sequence). The ends were cut back, 6 bases at V and 3 bases at J, with 5 bases in the middle. This CDR3 spans 10 amino acids. CDR3 protein: CSANKETQYF. In DNA, the CDR3 is TGCAGTGCCAATAAAGAGACCCAGTACTTC.

This clonotype was recorded a few times. This chain uses TRBV6-4 with TRBJ1-5; D gene ambiguous. CDR1 and CDR2 (germline): MRHNA, SNTAGT. The V gene lost 4 bases and the J gene lost 10 bases, with 14 bases spanning the gap. The CDR3 runs 13 residues. CDR3 DNA sequence: TGTGCCAGCAGTGGGGTCCCTAAAGGACCCCAGCATTTT. Protein sequence: CASSGVPKGPQHF.

CDR3 sequence: CGTGGAPNQPQHF. In nucleotides, the CDR3 is TGTGGAACGGGGGGGGCCCCCAATCAGCCCCAGCATTTT. The chain joins TRBV27 to TRBJ1-5, with D perhaps TRBD1 (6 bases). Germline V CDR1 and CDR2: MNHEY, SMNVEV (reference sequence). The CDR3 extends over 13 amino acids.

The CDR3 protein is CASRGPPDLTYTEAFF. The DNA of the CDR3 is TGTGCCAGCAGGGGACCCCCGGACCTCACATACACTGAAGCTTTCTTT. The gene calls are TRBV27 and TRBJ1-1; tentative D call: TRBD1 (5 bases). The V and J ends lost 6 bases and 3 bases respectively, with 20 bases between them. This CDR3 region has 16 residues. CDR1 MNHEY and CDR2 SMNVEV come from the germline V gene (reference sequence).